The entry that follows covers one T cell receptor beta chain sequence. The antigen this receptor binds is unknown. Within one base of it there is no much larger clone, and no base qualities were kept. The data were obtained in a study of cytomegalovirus exposure and HLA in healthy donors (dated by TCRdb to about 2017). With regard to the full study: According to an earlier analysis of around 600 of the donors, 150 million to 200 million T cells yielded 90 million to 140 million unique TCR beta sequences and around 300 Gb of sequence data. Roughly 300 gigabases of sequencing data and approximately 85 million unique TCR sequences were included in an early release covering several hundred HLA-typed donors. Of the roughly 390 genotyped donors, about 80% fell in the genetic ancestry cluster associated with self-reported Caucasian donors. The aim of the study was to test whether cataloging public T cell receptors could identify signatures of past pathogen exposure. The study used immunosequencing to profile the T cell repertoires of approximately 640 subjects and linked those repertoires to cytomegalovirus serostatus. A separate validation cohort of roughly 130 different subjects was used in addition to the 666-subject first cohort. To predict cytomegalovirus infection status, the study combined high-throughput TCR immunosequencing, statistical association of individual TCRs with disease status, and machine learning. In a later analysis, previously published TCR beta repertoires from about 640 donors were re-analyzed and high-resolution HLA genotyping was added so that TCR occurrence patterns could be studied. Rather than using new phenotypic data, the later analysis identified candidate immune exposures from TCR beta sequences and from how often those sequences occurred across donors. An earlier analysis of around 540 of the donors applied high-throughput TCR beta sequencing to assess whether each TCR beta V gene segment acted as functional or pseudogenic. Alongside the repertoire data, information on donor age, sex, ethnicity and CMV serostatus was compiled. A later genetic analysis used genome-wide SNP genotypes for about 65% of the 666 donors, treating that subset as a discovery cohort. All discovery cohort repertoires had been generated on a single sequencing platform. Class I and class II HLA loci were covered by the typing at four-digit resolution. Typing coverage varied by locus: roughly 620-640 donors for A, B, C, DRB1 and DQB1; 522 for DQA1; approximately 610 for DPA1; around 450 for DPB1. Four to six DR-DQ haplotypes were handled as single units for association and clustering, since linkage in the cohort was strong. Among some 400 genotyped donors of the cohort, an average of approximately 240,000 unique TCR beta nucleotide sequences was sequenced per donor, of which about 20% were non-productive. What the authors observed across the whole study: Some IMGT-functional V segments, including TRBV6-2 and TRBV6-3, could not be distinguished by the 87-base-pair reads and were therefore excluded. The authors suggested that the approach could potentially be generalized to other disease states and immunological phenotypes. CMV serostatus was the only immune exposure information available for the cohort. A further reported finding was that TCR beta sequences accurately predicted the HLA-A and HLA-B alleles for most subjects in the first cohort. The study gave a list of under 200 TCR beta chains associated with cytomegalovirus. An association between a missense DCLRE1C variant and V-gene and J-gene trimming of TCR beta chains was found in a later genetic analysis and replicated in an independent cohort. In a later analysis, HLA-associated TCR beta chains were found to be more clonally expanded and to have lower generation probabilities than equally common non-associated chains. Linkage disequilibrium might explain the correlated functional status among segregating V segments, but an unknown experimental factor could not be ruled out. A later analysis found that most CMV-associated TCR beta chains appeared HLA-restricted, with HLA associations seemingly driven largely by CMV exposure. According to a later analysis, parvovirus B19, influenza, CMV and Epstein-Barr virus appeared linked to several top co-occurrence clusters. Because some donors lacked HLA typing at each locus, the association tests relied only on the typed subset. Specific HLA alleles were associated with 16,951 TCR beta sequences at a false discovery rate of 0.05 in a later analysis. The classifier was reported to diagnose cytomegalovirus status with high specificity and sensitivity in both the original cohort and the validation cohort. Strong co-occurrence of HLA alleles, especially DR and DQ, made assigning TCR associations to individual alleles difficult. A cluster of highly shared sequence variants was judged likely to be a technical artifact of the sequencing pipeline. Because counts were too low, about 17 rarely observed V segments, including chromosome 9 orphons, were excluded from the earlier analysis of roughly 580 of the donors. Most TCR sequences were observed very rarely across donors, whereas some public TCRs were present in many individuals. The cohort was sequenced for TCR beta chains only, and without alpha or paired-chain data the features that could be detected were limited. In a later analysis, TCR association rates were found to vary across HLA loci, with the most associated TCRs seen for DRB1 alleles and the fewest for HLA-C alleles. In a later genetic analysis, fewer N-insertions in productive TCRs were reported among donors in an Asian-associated ancestry cluster than the approximately 630-donor mean. Sequencing depth was assumed to be roughly uniform across donors in the presence/absence analyses, though that assumption may not hold. In an earlier analysis of some 540 of the donors, most TCR beta V segments appeared in productive rearrangements about 87% or about 30% of the time, broadly matching IMGT annotations. In vitro tests confirmed that a few of the cytomegalovirus-associated TCR beta chains recognize cytomegalovirus antigens.

Library generation was performed with the immunoSEQ multiplex PCR assay. A mixture of 60 forward primers for TCR Vbeta segments and 13 reverse primers for TCR Jbeta segments was used in the multiplex PCR. A multiplex PCR assay on genomic DNA amplified the CDR3 region of rearranged TCR beta genes. The Illumina HiSeq System was used to sequence the amplified TCR beta libraries as 87-base-pair reads. In the paper's pipeline: A later analysis counted around 72 million unique TCR beta chains across the 690 or so repertoires, and some 11 million of these chains were shared by at least two donors. To remove PCR and sequencing errors, raw reads were error-corrected and collapsed into unique sequences using a nearest-neighbor algorithm that merged closely related sequences. CDR3 sequences were aligned to IMGT reference sequences to assign V, D and J gene segments. For a sequence to be retained, a match of at least six nucleotides to both a V gene segment and a J gene segment was required. Rearrangements were called productive when the CDR3 lacked stop codons and stayed in frame with V and J; all others were non-productive. Following IMGT convention, CDR3 was defined as the stretch from the second conserved V-encoded cysteine up to the conserved J-encoded phenylalanine. The earlier analysis of some 600 of the donors excluded sequences that lacked an unambiguous match to a single V gene segment. In an earlier analysis of roughly 500 of the donors, V segments were called functional above 56.7% productive rearrangements and were called segregating when the between-donor standard deviation exceeded 5%. A statistical classification framework was developed to diagnose cytomegalovirus status using the catalog of TCR beta chain sequences. V and J gene assignment, in a later analysis, came from comparing TCR nucleotide sequences with IMGT/GENE-DB human TR gene sequences. In a later analysis, CDR3 sequences and most-parsimonious VDJ recombination scenarios were assigned using the TCRdist pipeline. In a later analysis, every TCR beta chain was defined by the combination of its CDR3 amino acid sequence and its V-gene family, and reads without a unique V-gene family were dropped. As a way to deal with suspected cross-contamination and a sequencing artifact, a later analysis dropped more than 500 nucleotide sequences that were highly shared and had low generation probability. A later analysis calculated a clonal expansion index for each public chain from normalized within-repertoire ranks of inferred template counts. Generation probabilities in a later analysis came from a VDJ recombination model fitted to out-of-frame rearrangements, and those results were checked against IGoR. In a later analysis, TCR-TCR, TCR-HLA and TCR-CMV co-occurrence was scored with hypergeometric tests, and a repertoire-size bias correction was applied to TCR pairs. A later analysis estimated false discovery rates by permuting HLA or CMV assignments 20 times. In a later analysis, co-occurring TCRs were grouped using DBSCAN, with TCRdist sequence similarity added in when clustering inside HLA-allele-positive subsets. For co-occurrence clustering, repertoires with fewer than 30,000 or more than 120,000 public chains were excluded, along with four to six repertoires with anomalous nucleotide sharing. Entries here come from immuneACCESS through TCRdb and include only in-frame sequences with V and J called. Some clones fail to appear in such tables; in the studies checked, an unresolved V gene covers under half of the shortfall, and the cause of the remainder is unknown. The DNA was the basis for D and trimming; V, J and clone size are from that table. Here the sample has about 140,000 clones; about 78% occur a single time. Clones ranked in the top ten supply about 6.8% of the sample.

From a lookup of the germline V gene, CDR1 and CDR2 are MDHEN and SYDVKM. V lost 7 bases and J lost 4 bases; the stretch between them is 16 bases long. The CDR3 has 14 amino acids, counting the end cysteine and phenylalanine. Left in the record is the CDR3 DNA by itself, 42 bases read in frame from the first base. The cohort was made up of 650 to 700 healthy bone marrow donors. At the time of sampling, every cohort member was nominally healthy, though immune exposures that went unrecorded were likely present. The donor was CMV seropositive and belonged to the group of a few hundred seropositive cohort members. Every donor gave a peripheral blood sample, and the peripheral blood mononuclear cells from that sample were used for TCR beta sequencing. Genomic DNA extraction from the blood cell samples was performed with the Qiagen DNeasy Blood Extraction Kit.

Sequenced: PBMCs. The rearranged chain carries TRBV28 and TRBJ1-2; TRBD1 might be the D gene, on 5 matching bases. This receptor was identified in a middle-aged man in good health and CMV-seropositive. The DNA sequence is TGTGCCAGCATTTCTCAGGGTCCCCCCTATGGCTACACCTTC. This encodes CASISQGPPYGYTF.